This TCR beta chain came from a study of PD-L1 blockade in urothelial cancer. For the study at large: About 90% of the roughly 29 patients comprised males who had bladder-origin urothelial cancer. After treatment start, blood was analyzed at 3 weeks (second dose) and at 6 weeks. A median blood sample held approximately 140,000 T cells and tens of thousands of unique TCRs.

Per germline, CDR1 SNHLY and CDR2 FYNNEI. The CDR3 runs 15 residues. Between the trimmed V and J ends, which lost 3 bases and 6 bases, there was a span of 15 bases. PCRs each included synthetic TCR analog templates spiked in. Assay: immunoSEQ multiplex PCR; the TCRdb copy retains only in-frame clones and omits some. This sample has tens of thousands of clones, with 84% found just once. This clone turned up a few times. This chain connects TRBV2 to TRBJ2-1; a weak D match, TRBD2 (5 bases). This clonotype was sampled from a man aged 55-75 years with urothelial cancer. The material sequenced was PBMCs, taken around atezolizumab (anti-PD-L1) treatment. The CDR3 DNA is TGTGCCAGCAGTGATGTCGGGATGGTGTCCAATGAGCAGTTCTTC. Translating gives CASSDVGMVSNEQFF. The variable domain in full, completed from reference TRBV2 and TRBJ2-1, reads EPEVTQTPSHQVTQMGQEVILRCVPISNHLYFYWYRQILGQKVEFLVSFYNNEISEKSEIFDDQFSVERPDGSNFTLKIRSTKLEDSAMYFCASSDVGMVSNEQFFGPGTRLTVL.